These 23 T cell receptor beta chains share one sample of origin, sequenced in a study of cytomegalovirus exposure and HLA in healthy donors. The PCR made use of 60 Vbeta and 13 Jbeta primers. Some clones are missing from TCRdb's copy, which holds only in-frame ones; the method was immunoSEQ multiplex PCR. Here the sample spans fewer than 300,000 clones, 75% to 90% being singletons. Sequencing was done on a sample of PBMCs. Receptors were obtained from a man in his forties in good health and CMV-seropositive.

V usage is TRBV7-2 and J usage is TRBJ2-1, with 7 bases aligning to TRBD2. Trimming cost V 3 bases and J 3 bases; bases outside gene matches: 8. CDR3 size: 16 residues. Looked up from germline, CDR1 is SGHTA and CDR2 is FQGNSA. The CDR3 loop reads CASSFSDSGLYNEQFF. DNA for the CDR3: TGTGCCAGCAGCTTTTCTGATAGCGGGCTCTACAATGAGCAGTTCTTC. Variable domain in full (rest from reference TRBV7-2 and TRBJ2-1): GAGVSQSPSNKVTEKGKDVELRCDPISGHTALYWYRQSLGQGLEFLIYFQGNSAPDKSGLPSDRFSAERTGGSVSTLTIQRTQQEDSAVYLCASSFSDSGLYNEQFFGPGTRLTVL.

This sequence joins TRBV6-1 and TRBJ2-5; TRBD1 matches 9 bases. V lost 2 bases, J lost 5 bases, and 12 bases stayed unmatched. Germline lookup yields CDR1 MNHNS and CDR2 SASEGT. This CDR3 has 17 amino acids. The CDR3 here is CASSEIYRTGGFETQYF. DNA for the CDR3: TGTGCCAGCAGTGAAATATATCGAACAGGGGGCTTCGAGACCCAGTACTTC.

The chain uses TRBV10-3 and TRBJ1-2; the match to TRBD1 covers 7 bases. Germline V gene sequence: CDR1 ENHRY, CDR2 SYGVKD. J lost 2 bases, V lost 3 bases, and 9 bases had no gene match. The CDR3 sequence is 16 residues long. The CDR3 coding sequence is TGTGCCATCAGTGACCCAGGGACAGATAAAAACTATGGCTACACCTTC. Translation: CAISDPGTDKNYGYTF.

For this clone: Distinct nucleotide sequences in the sample also encode this CDR3. The chain links TRBV2 to TRBJ2-7; weak D call: TRBD1 (6 bases). CDR3 length: 13 amino acids. V was pared by 2 bases and J by 2 bases, with 7 bases between. The V gene's germline CDR1 is SNHLY and CDR2 FYNNEI. As DNA, the CDR3 is TGTGCCAGCAGTGAAACAGGGACCTACGAGCAGTACTTC. It yields the protein CASSETGTYEQYF.

The chain joins TRBV7-9 to TRBJ2-1; 7 nucleotides match TRBD2. Germline lookup yields CDR1 SEHNR and CDR2 FQNEAQ (reference sequence). V was clipped by 3 bases and J by 4 bases; unmatched bases: 3. The CDR3 totals 14 residues. The CDR3 nucleotides are TGTGCCAGCAGCTTGGGTAGCGGGTACAATGAGCAGTTCTTC. It yields the protein CASSLGSGYNEQFF.

J is TRBJ2-3 and V is TRBV9, with D unresolved. V lost 0 bases and J 4 bases, leaving 6 bases between the germline ends. Germline CDR1 SGDLS, CDR2 YYNGEE. This CDR3 contains 13 residues. For the CDR3, the DNA is TGTGCCAGCAGCGTAGCTATCGCAGATACGCAGTATTTT. Translating gives CASSVAIADTQYF.

This chain joins TRBV4-2 and TRBJ2-7; D gene unclear. CDR1 and CDR2 (germline): LGHNA, YNFKEQ. V was clipped by 2 bases and J by 2 bases, with 13 bases between them. The CDR3 has 15 residues. For the CDR3, the DNA is TGTGCCAGCAGCCAAAAGGAGAGGAGCCCCTACGAGCAGTACTTC. It encodes CASSQKERSPYEQYF.

The CDR3 region has the DNA TGTGCCAGCAGGGGCTGGGGAGGGCAAGAGACCCAGTACTTC. This sequence encodes CASRGWGGQETQYF. V and J are TRBV2 and TRBJ2-5; 7 nucleotides line up with TRBD2. V lost 6 bases and J lost 2; bases outside the gene matches: 6. CDR1 is SNHLY, CDR2 FYNNEI, per germline. CDR3 size: 14 residues.

The V and J genes are TRBV28 and TRBJ1-1; D unclear. CDR1 MDHEN and CDR2 SYDVKM come from the germline V gene. V was pared by 4 bases and J by 3 bases, with 18 bases between. The CDR3 is 16 amino acids. The CDR3 bases are TGTGCCAGCAGTTACCCCAAGGCAAAGCGGGACACTGAAGCTTTCTTT. Translation gives CASSYPKAKRDTEAFF.

The genes are TRBV6-1 and TRBJ1-2; 10 bases agree with TRBD1. Germline CDR1 reads MNHNS; CDR2 reads SASEGT. The CDR3 has 15 amino acids. Trimming cost V 0 bases and J 3 bases; bases outside gene matches: 1. In DNA, the CDR3 is TGTGCCAGCAGTGAAGCGGGACAGGGGCACTATGGCTACACCTTC. Translating it yields CASSEAGQGHYGYTF.

The genes are TRBV2 and TRBJ1-5; TRBD1 is a possible D gene (6 bases). Per germline, CDR1 SNHLY and CDR2 FYNNEI. The CDR3 spans 14 residues. The V and J ends lost 5 bases and 4 bases respectively, with 12 bases between them. The chain's CDR3 is CASSREGGNQPQHF. CDR3 DNA: TGTGCCAGCAGTCGGGAAGGGGGAAATCAGCCCCAGCATTTT. The variable domain in full, with the rest retrieved from reference TRBV2 and TRBJ1-5, is EPEVTQTPSHQVTQMGQEVILRCVPISNHLYFYWYRQILGQKVEFLVSFYNNEISEKSEIFDDQFSVERPDGSNFTLKIRSTKLEDSAMYFCASSREGGNQPQHFGDGTRLSIL.

In regard to this clone: The conserved phenylalanine or tryptophan is not found at the CDR3 terminus, so this likely reflects a read error. V gene TRBV4-1 combines with J gene TRBJ2-7, with D possibly being TRBD1 (6 bases). This CDR3 has 14 residues. V was pared by 1 base and J by 4 bases, with 11 bases between. Germline V gene data show CDR1 as MGHRA and CDR2 as YSYEKL. CDR3 residues: CASSQAGTPYEQYL. In nucleotides, the CDR3 is TGCGCCAGCAGCCAAGCCGGGACACCTTACGAGCAGTACCTC.

CDR3 region: CASSQTGTGYEQFF. The CDR3 bases are TGTGCCAGCAGCCAAACCGGGACAGGGTATGAGCAGTTCTTC. The J gene is TRBJ2-1, the V gene TRBV7-9; 9 bases match TRBD1. Looked up from germline, CDR1 is SEHNR and CDR2 is FQNEAQ (reference sequence). Losses at the gene ends were 5 bases for V and 8 bases for J; bases not matched to a gene: 7. The CDR3 length is 14 residues.

The chain joins TRBV30 to TRBJ1-2, with D perhaps TRBD1 (6 bases). V was shortened by 5 bases and J by 0 bases, with 7 bases between the two germline ends. The CDR3 covers 12 residues. Per the germline V gene, CDR1 is GTSNPN and CDR2 is SVGIG (reference sequence). The CDR3 region has the DNA TGTGCCTGGGGACAGTCTAACTATGGCTACACCTTC. Protein: CAWGQSNYGYTF.

The V gene is TRBV6-1, the J gene TRBJ2-4, with D possibly TRBD1 on 6 matching bases. The CDR3 totals 14 residues. The V gene's germline CDR1 is MNHNS and CDR2 SASEGT. V was clipped by 5 bases and J by 5 bases, with 13 bases between them. The CDR3 loop reads CASSRTASQNIQYF. DNA of the CDR3: TGTGCCAGCAGTCGGACAGCGAGTCAAAACATTCAGTACTTC.

This sequence joins TRBV2 and TRBJ2-1; 12 bases line up with TRBD2. CDR1 SNHLY and CDR2 FYNNEI come from the germline V gene. This CDR3 is built from 15 residues. The trim removed 4 bases at V and 3 bases at J, leaving 1 base unmatched. CDR3 region: CASSVGLAGYNEQFF. The CDR3 coding sequence is TGTGCCAGCAGTGTGGGACTAGCGGGCTACAATGAGCAGTTCTTC.

This chain connects TRBV27 to TRBJ1-2; D is ambiguous. CDR1 MNHEY and CDR2 SMNVEV come from the germline V gene (reference sequence). The CDR3 runs to 14 residues. V shed 4 bases and J shed 2 bases, with 11 bases lying between them. The CDR3 region is CASSSITANYGYTF. In nucleotides, the CDR3 is TGTGCCAGCAGTTCAATTACAGCAAACTATGGCTACACCTTC.

V gene TRBV4-1 combines with J gene TRBJ2-3, with a weak D call TRBD2 (5 bases). Germline V lookup: CDR1 MGHRA, CDR2 YSYEKL. Trimming shortened V by 6 bases and J by 3 bases, and 10 bases separated the two germline ends. CDR3 length: 13 amino acids. This chain's CDR3 is CASSGSETDTQYF. The CDR3, as DNA: TGCGCCAGCAGTGGTAGCGAGACAGATACGCAGTATTTT.

This chain joins TRBV28 and TRBJ2-1; no reliable D call. Germline-derived CDR1 and CDR2 are MDHEN and SYDVKM. V was clipped by 6 bases and J by 3 bases, with 9 bases between them. The CDR3 runs 13 residues. The DNA of the CDR3 is TGTGCCAGCAGAATGTCGGGCTACAATGAGCAGTTCTTC. Translated: CASRMSGYNEQFF.

The chain carries TRBV19 and TRBJ2-1; 16 bases match TRBD2. The CDR3 covers 18 residues. In germline, CDR1 is LNHDA, CDR2 SQIVND (reference sequence). J lost 1 base, V lost 7 bases, and 7 bases had no gene match. The CDR3 here is CASTPGLAGGPSYNEQFF. Written as DNA, the CDR3 is TGTGCCAGTACCCCGGGACTAGCGGGAGGGCCTTCCTACAATGAGCAGTTCTTC.

This chain joins TRBV7-8 and TRBJ2-3, with TRBD1 matching 8 bases. The CDR3 is 17 amino acids. Germline trimming cut 0 bases from V and 3 bases from J; bases unmatched to any gene: 8. The germline V gene encodes CDR1 SGHVS and CDR2 FQNEAQ. This CDR3 reads CASSLARAGGWTDTQYF. CDR3 sequence (DNA): TGTGCCAGCAGCTTAGCGCGGGCAGGGGGCTGGACAGATACGCAGTATTTT. The full variable domain, with the rest looked up from reference TRBV7-8 and TRBJ2-3, is GAGVSQSPRYKVAKRGQDVALRCDPISGHVSLFWYQQALGQGPEFLTYFQNEAQLDKSGLPSDRFFAERPEGSVSTLKIQRTQQEDSAVYLCASSLARAGGWTDTQYFGPGTRLTVL.

CDR3 in DNA: TGCGCCAGCGCGCCCGAGTTCGATGAGCAGTTCTTC. This codes for CASAPEFDEQFF. V gene TRBV10-2 combines with J gene TRBJ2-1, with no clear D. V lost 8 bases to trimming and J lost 8 bases, with 13 bases between them. The CDR3 spans 12 residues. Germline V gene sequence: CDR1 WSHSY, CDR2 SAAADI.

The chain is built from TRBV27 and TRBJ1-5; D call uncertain. The V end was cut by 2 bases, the J end by 9 bases, with 17 bases between. The CDR3 extends over 15 amino acids. The germline gives CDR1 MNHEY, CDR2 SMNVEV (reference sequence). CDR3 sequence: CASSLKEGLGLPQHF. The CDR3 DNA reads TGTGCCAGCAGTTTAAAAGAGGGCTTGGGTCTGCCCCAGCATTTT.